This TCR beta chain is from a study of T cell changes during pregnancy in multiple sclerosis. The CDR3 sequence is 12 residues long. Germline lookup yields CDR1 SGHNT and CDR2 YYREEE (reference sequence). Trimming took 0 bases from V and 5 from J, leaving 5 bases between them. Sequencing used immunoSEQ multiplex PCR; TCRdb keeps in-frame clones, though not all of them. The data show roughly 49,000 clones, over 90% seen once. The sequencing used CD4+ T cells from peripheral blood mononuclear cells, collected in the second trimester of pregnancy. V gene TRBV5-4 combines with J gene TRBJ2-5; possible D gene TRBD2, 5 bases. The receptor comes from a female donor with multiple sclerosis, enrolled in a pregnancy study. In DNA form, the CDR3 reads TGTGCCAGCAGCTTGGGGAGGGAGACCCAGTACTTC. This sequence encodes CASSLGRETQYF.